There are a few counts of the clone carrying this T cell receptor beta chain. Antigen unknown. Quantitative molecular-barcoded 5'-RACE generated the TCR beta libraries. TCRdb ran MiXCR on the 5' RACE reads and lists one entry per CDR3 protein. The table records some 130,000 distinct CDR3 sequences, roughly a sixth of them present only once. V lost 4 bases to trimming and J lost 1 base, with 10 bases between them. The germline V gene has CDR1 SGHTA and CDR2 FQGTGA. This CDR3 is 14 amino acids long. This record belongs to a study of CD8 T cells in ankylosing spondylitis. Study-wide results and limits: Ankylosing spondylitis blood appeared to be characterized by a TCR beta motif of 8 or 9 highly homologous variants. Reactive arthritis synovial fluid and blood were previously reported to contain some motif variants. Disease-associated clones were reportedly significantly overrepresented in matched ankylosing spondylitis synovial fluid. Disease-linked clones were CD8+ and relatively rare in peripheral blood.

Sequencing was done on a sample of blood, either unsorted or a sorted T cell fraction (not recorded which). The V call is TRBV7-3, the J call TRBJ2-5; maybe TRBD1 (6 bases). The receptor comes from a male donor with ankylosing spondylitis. The CDR3 nucleotides are TGTGCCAGCAGCTCCACAGGGTCCCAAGAGACCCAGTACTTC. Protein sequence: CASSSTGSQETQYF.